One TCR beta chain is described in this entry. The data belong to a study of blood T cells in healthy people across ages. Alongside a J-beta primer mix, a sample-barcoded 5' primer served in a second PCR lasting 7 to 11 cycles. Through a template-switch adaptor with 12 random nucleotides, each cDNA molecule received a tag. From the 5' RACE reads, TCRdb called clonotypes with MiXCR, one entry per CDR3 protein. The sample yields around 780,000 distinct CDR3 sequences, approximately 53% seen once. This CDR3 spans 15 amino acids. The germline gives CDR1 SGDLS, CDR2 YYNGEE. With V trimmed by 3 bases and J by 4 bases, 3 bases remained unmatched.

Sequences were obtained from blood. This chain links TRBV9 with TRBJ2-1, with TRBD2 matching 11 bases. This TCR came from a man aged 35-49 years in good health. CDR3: CASSARLAGYNEQFF. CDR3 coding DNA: TGTGCCAGCAGCGCTCGACTAGCGGGGTACAATGAGCAGTTCTTC.